This T cell receptor beta chain was sequenced in a study of T cells in Graves' hyperthyroidism and ophthalmopathy. Overall study findings and caveats: Ophthalmopathy and stable hyperthyroidism were separated by a 13 V-J model. For ophthalmopathy, model prediction preceded onset by a median approximately 6 months. Within blood appeared most thyroid clonotypes that had expanded above 0.001.

V shed 0 bases and J shed 4 bases, with 13 bases lying between them. CDR1 and CDR2 from the germline V gene are MNHEY and SVGAGI. The CDR3 runs 15 residues. The sample holds many counts of this clonotype. Its matching antigen is unknown. Amplified TCR beta CDR3 regions derived from RNA transcripts. The TCR CDR3 was amplified in a first-round RT-PCR using the HTBI primer set. From the multiplex PCR reads, TCRdb called clonotypes with MiXCR, one entry per CDR3 protein. This sample has approximately 520,000 distinct CDR3 sequences, with less than 25% found just once. A NOSPECS grade of at least 4, a Clinical Activity Score of at least 3 and duration under 3 months were recorded in ophthalmopathy patients.

Sequenced: blood. The source is a woman between 25 and 40 years old with Graves' ophthalmopathy. This rearrangement joins TRBV6-5 to TRBJ2-7, with D tentatively TRBD2 (6 bases). CDR3 bases: TGTGCCAGCAGTTACTCGGACGGGGGAGGATACGAGCAGTACTTC. It is translated as CASSYSDGGGYEQYF.